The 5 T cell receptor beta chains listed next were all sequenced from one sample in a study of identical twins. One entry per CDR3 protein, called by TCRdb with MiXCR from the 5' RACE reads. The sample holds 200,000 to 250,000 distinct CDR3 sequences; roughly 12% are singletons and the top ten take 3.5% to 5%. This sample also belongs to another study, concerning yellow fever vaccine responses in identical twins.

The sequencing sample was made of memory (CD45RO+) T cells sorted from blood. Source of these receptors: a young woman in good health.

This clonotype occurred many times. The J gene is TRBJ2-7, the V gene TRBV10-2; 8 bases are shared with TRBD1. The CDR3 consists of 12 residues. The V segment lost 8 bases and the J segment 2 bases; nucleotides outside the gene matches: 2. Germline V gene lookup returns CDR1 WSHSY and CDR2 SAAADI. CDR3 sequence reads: CASGQGPYEQYF. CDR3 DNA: TGCGCCAGCGGACAGGGACCCTACGAGCAGTACTTC.

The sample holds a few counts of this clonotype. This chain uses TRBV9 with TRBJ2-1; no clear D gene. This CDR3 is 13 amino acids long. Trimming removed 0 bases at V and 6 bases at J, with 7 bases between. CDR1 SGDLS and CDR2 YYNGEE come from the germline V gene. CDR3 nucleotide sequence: TGTGCCAGCAGCGTAGATTACGGCAATGAGCAGTTCTTC. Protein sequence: CASSVDYGNEQFF.

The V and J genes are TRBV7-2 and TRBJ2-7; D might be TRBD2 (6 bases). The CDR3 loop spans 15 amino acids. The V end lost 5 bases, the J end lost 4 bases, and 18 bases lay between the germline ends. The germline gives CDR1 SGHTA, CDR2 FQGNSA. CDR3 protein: CASSPVSGEEYEQYF. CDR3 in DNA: TGTGCCAGCAGCCCGGTCTCGGGGGAGGAGTACGAGCAGTACTTC. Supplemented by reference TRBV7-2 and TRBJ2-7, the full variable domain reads GAGVSQSPSNKVTEKGKDVELRCDPISGHTALYWYRQSLGQGLEFLIYFQGNSAPDKSGLPSDRFSAERTGGSVSTLTIQRTQQEDSAVYLCASSPVSGEEYEQYFGPGTRLTVT.

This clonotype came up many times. The CDR3 nucleotides read TGCGCCAGCAGCTTGGTAGGGGGGAACACTGAAGCTTTCTTT. Its translation: CASSLVGGNTEAFF. This sequence joins TRBV5-1 and TRBJ1-1; TRBD1 is a possible D gene (6 bases). CDR3 size: 14 residues. The V gene's germline CDR1 is SGHRS and CDR2 YFSETQ. V was cut by 0 bases and J by 1 base, with 7 bases left in between.

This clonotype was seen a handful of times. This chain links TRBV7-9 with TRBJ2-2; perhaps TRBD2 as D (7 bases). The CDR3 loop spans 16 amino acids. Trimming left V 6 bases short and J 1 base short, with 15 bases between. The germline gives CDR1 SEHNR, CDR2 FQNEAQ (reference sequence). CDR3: CASSQSGGRNTGELFF. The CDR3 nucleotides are TGTGCCAGCAGTCAATCGGGGGGCCGGAACACCGGGGAGCTGTTTTTT.